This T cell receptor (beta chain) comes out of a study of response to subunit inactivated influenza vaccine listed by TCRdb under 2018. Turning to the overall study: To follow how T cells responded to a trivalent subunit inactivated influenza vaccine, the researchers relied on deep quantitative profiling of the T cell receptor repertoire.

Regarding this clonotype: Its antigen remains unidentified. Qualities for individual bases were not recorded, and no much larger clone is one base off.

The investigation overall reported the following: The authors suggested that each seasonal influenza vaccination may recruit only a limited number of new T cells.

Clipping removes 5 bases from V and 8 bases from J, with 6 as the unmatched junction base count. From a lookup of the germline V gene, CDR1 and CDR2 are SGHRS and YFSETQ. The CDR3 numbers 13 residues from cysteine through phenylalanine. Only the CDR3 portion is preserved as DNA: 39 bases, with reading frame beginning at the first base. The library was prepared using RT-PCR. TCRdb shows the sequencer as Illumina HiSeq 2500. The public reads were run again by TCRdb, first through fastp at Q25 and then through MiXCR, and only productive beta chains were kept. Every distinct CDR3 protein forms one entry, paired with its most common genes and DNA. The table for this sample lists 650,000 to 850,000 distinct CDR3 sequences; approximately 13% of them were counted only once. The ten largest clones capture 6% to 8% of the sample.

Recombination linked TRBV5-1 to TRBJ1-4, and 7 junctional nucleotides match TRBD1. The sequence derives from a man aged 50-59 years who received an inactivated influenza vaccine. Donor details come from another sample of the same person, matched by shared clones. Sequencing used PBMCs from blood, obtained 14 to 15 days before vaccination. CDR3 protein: CASSSGGFEKLFF. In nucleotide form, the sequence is TGCGCCAGCAGTTCAGGGGGATTCGAAAAACTGTTTTTT.